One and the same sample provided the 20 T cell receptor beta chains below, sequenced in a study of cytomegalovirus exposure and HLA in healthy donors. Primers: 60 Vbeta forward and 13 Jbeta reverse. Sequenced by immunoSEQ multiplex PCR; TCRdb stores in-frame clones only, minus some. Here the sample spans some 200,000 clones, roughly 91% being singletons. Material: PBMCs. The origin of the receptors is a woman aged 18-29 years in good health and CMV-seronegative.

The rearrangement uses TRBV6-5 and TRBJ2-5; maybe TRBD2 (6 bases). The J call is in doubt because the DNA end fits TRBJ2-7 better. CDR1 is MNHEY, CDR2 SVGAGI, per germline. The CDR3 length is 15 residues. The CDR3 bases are TGTGCCAGCAGTAAGTACGGGACTGAGGGCTACGAGCAGTACTTC. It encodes CASSKYGTEGYEQYF.

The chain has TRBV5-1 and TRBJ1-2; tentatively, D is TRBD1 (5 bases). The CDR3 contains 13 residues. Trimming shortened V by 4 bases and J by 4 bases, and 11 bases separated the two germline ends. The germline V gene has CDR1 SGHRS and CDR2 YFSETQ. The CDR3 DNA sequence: TGCGCCAGCAGCCCGACAGAAACCTATGGCTACACCTTC. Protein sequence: CASSPTETYGYTF.

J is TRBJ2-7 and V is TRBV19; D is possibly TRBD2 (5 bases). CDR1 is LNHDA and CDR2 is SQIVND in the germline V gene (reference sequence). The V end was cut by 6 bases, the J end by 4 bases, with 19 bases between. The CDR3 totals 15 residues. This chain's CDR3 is CASSLSGVTRYEQYF. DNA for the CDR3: TGTGCCAGTAGCCTATCTGGGGTAACTAGATACGAGCAGTACTTC. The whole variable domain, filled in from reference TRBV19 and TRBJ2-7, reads DGGITQSPKYLFRKEGQNVTLSCEQNLNHDAMYWYRQDPGQGLRLIYYSQIVNDFQKGDIAEGYSVSREKKESFPLTVTSAQKNPTAFYLCASSLSGVTRYEQYFGPGTRLTVT.

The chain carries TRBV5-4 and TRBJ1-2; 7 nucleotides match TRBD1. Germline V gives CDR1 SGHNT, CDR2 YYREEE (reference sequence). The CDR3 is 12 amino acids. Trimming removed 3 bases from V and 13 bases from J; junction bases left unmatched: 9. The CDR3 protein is CASSSDGQAGTF. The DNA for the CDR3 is TGTGCCAGCAGCTCCGACGGACAGGCGGGCACCTTC.

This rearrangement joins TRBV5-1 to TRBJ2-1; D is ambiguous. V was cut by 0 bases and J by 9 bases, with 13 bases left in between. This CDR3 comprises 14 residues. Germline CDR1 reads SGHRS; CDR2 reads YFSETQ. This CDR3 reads CASSLVRVPGEQFF. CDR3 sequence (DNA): TGCGCCAGCAGCTTGGTTCGAGTCCCGGGTGAGCAGTTCTTC. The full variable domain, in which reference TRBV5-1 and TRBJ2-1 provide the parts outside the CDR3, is KAGVTQTPRYLIKTRGQQVTLSCSPISGHRSVSWYQQTPGQGLQFLFEYFSETQRNKGNFPGRFSGRQFSNSRSEMNVSTLELGDSALYLCASSLVRVPGEQFFGPGTRLTVL.

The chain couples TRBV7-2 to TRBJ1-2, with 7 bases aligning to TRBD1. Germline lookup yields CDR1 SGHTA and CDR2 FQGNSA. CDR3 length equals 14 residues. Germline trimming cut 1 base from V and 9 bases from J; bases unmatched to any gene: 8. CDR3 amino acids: CASSLDAGGRSYTF. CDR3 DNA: TGTGCCAGCAGCTTAGATGCAGGGGGGAGAAGCTACACCTTC.

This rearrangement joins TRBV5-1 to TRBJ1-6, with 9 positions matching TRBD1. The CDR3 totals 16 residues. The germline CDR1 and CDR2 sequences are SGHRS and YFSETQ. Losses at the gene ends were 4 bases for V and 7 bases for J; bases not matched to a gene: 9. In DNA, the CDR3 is TGCGCCAGCAGCCCGGCCCGACAGGGGGACAATTCACCCCTCCACTTT. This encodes CASSPARQGDNSPLHF.

For the CDR3, the DNA is TGCGCCAGCAGCCCGAGGGGGTCCTACGAGCAGTACTTC. Translation gives CASSPRGSYEQYF. The chain is built from TRBV4-1 and TRBJ2-7; perhaps TRBD1 as D (6 bases). Trimming removed 4 bases at V and 1 base at J, with 8 bases between. Germline assignment: CDR1 MGHRA and CDR2 YSYEKL. The CDR3 contains 13 residues.

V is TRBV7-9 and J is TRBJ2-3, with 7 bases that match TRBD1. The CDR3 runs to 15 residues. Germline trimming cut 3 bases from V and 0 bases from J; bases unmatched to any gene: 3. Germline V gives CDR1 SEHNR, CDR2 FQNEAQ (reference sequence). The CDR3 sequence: CASSLAGGSTDTQYF. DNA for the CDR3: TGTGCCAGCAGCTTGGCAGGGGGAAGCACAGATACGCAGTATTTT.

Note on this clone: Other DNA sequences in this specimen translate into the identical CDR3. The chain's CDR3 is CASSLVLAGNNEQFF. DNA for the CDR3: TGCGCCAGCAGCTTGGTCCTAGCGGGAAACAATGAGCAGTTCTTC. V and J are TRBV5-1 and TRBJ2-1; 9 bases agree with TRBD2. Germline V CDR1 and CDR2: SGHRS, YFSETQ. This CDR3 has 15 amino acids. With V trimmed by 0 bases and J by 5 bases, 3 bases remained unmatched. Based on the CDR3 plus reference TRBV5-1 and TRBJ2-1, the full variable domain is KAGVTQTPRYLIKTRGQQVTLSCSPISGHRSVSWYQQTPGQGLQFLFEYFSETQRNKGNFPGRFSGRQFSNSRSEMNVSTLELGDSALYLCASSLVLAGNNEQFFGPGTRLTVL.

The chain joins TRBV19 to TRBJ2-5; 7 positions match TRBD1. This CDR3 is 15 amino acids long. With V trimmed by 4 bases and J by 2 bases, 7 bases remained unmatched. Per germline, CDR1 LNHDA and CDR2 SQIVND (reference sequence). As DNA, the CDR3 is TGTGCCAGTAGTAGTGGGACAGCGCTACAAGAGACCCAGTACTTC. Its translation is CASSSGTALQETQYF.

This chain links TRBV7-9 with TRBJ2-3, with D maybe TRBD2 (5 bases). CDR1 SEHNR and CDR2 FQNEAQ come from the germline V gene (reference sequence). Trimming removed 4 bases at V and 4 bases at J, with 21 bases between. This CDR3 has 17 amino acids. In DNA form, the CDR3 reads TGTGCCAGCAGCTCCCGCGGGCGCCCAGGATTCCCAGATACGCAGTATTTT. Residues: CASSSRGRPGFPDTQYF.

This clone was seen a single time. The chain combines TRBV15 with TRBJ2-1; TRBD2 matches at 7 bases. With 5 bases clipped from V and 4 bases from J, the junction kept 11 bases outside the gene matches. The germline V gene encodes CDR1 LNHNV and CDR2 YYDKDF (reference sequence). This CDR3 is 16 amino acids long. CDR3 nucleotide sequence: TGTGCCACCAGCTGGGGGGGAGAGGGGCCTTACAATGAGCAGTTCTTC. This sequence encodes CATSWGGEGPYNEQFF.

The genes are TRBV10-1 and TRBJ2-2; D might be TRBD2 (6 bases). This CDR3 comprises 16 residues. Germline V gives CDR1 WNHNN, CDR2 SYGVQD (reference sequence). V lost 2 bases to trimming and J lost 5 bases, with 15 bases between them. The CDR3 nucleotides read TGCGCCAGCAGTGAGACCCGAGGCCGGGGGACCGGGGAGCTGTTTTTT. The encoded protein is CASSETRGRGTGELFF.

Here the CDR3 reads CASSQTGQGEAEAFF. The CDR3 region has the DNA TGCGCCAGCAGCCAAACTGGACAGGGGGAAGCTGAAGCTTTCTTT. The chain links TRBV4-1 to TRBJ1-1, with TRBD1 identical over 10 bases. Unmatched junction bases numbered 6, after V lost 2 bases and J lost 6 bases. Germline assignment: CDR1 MGHRA and CDR2 YSYEKL. CDR3 length equals 15 residues.

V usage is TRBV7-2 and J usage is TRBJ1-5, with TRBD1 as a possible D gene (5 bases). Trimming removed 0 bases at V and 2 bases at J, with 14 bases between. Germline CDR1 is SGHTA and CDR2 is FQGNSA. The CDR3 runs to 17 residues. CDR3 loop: CASSLATDPAGNQPQHF. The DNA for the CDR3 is TGTGCCAGCAGCTTAGCGACAGACCCGGCGGGCAATCAGCCCCAGCATTTT.

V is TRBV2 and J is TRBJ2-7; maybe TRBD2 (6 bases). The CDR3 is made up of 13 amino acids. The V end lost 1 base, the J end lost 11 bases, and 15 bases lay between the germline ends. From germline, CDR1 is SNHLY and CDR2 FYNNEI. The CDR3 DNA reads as TGTGCCAGCAGTGAAGAGGAAGGGACTGGGGAGTACTTC. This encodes CASSEEEGTGEYF.

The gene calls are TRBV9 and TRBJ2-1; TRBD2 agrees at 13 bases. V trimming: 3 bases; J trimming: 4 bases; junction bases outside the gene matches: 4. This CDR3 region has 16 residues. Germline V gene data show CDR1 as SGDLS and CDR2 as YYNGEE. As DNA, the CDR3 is TGTGCCAGCAGCGGGGGACTAGCGGGGATTTACAATGAGCAGTTCTTC. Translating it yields CASSGGLAGIYNEQFF.

In nucleotides, the CDR3 is TGTGCCAGCAGTTTAATCGCAGGGGTAGAGACCCAGTACTTC. Residues: CASSLIAGVETQYF. This chain joins TRBV27 and TRBJ2-5; possibly TRBD1 for D (6 bases). The CDR3 runs 14 residues. In germline, CDR1 is MNHEY, CDR2 SMNVEV (reference sequence). The V and J ends lost 2 bases and 4 bases respectively, with 11 bases between them.

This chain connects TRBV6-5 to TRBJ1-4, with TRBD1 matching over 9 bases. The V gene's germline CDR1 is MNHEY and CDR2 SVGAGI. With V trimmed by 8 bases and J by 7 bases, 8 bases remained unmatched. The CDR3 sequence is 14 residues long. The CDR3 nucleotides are TGTGCCAGCGGCCCGGGACAGGGACGTGAAAAACTGTTTTTT. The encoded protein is CASGPGQGREKLFF.